This T cell receptor beta chain was sequenced during a study of shared clonotypes between healthy human individuals. V lost 3 bases and J lost 4, with 10 bases in between. The CDR3 runs to 13 residues. Germline CDR1 LNHDA, CDR2 SQIVND (reference sequence). A word on this clone: Its antigen is not identified.

Repertoires were generated with immunoSEQ multiplex PCR, while TCRdb's copy carries only in-frame clones and drops some. The data show some 2,500,000 clones, around 90% seen once. Study-wide results and limits: Compared with memory subsets, naive subsets generally had larger estimated richness.

The sequenced sample was naive CD4+ T cells from PBMCs. The subset here: CD45RA+ positively selected. The chain carries TRBV19 and TRBJ2-7, with D tentatively TRBD1 or TRBD2 (5 bases each). This sequence originates from a man between 18 and 35 years old in good health. Some clones in this sample may be carry-over from other donors' samples. CDR3 in amino acids: CASSMRGPYEQYF. The DNA of the CDR3 is TGTGCCAGTAGTATGAGGGGACCGTACGAGCAGTACTTC.